The following is a T cell receptor beta chain sequence with its context. The table lists this clone with a few counts. Its target antigen remains unknown. No clone much larger than this one lies a single base away; base qualities are absent. In total, around 600 healthy bone marrow donors made up the cohort. At the time of sampling, all cohort members were nominally healthy, though unrecorded immune exposures were likely present. The donor was CMV seropositive and belonged to the group of about 290 seropositive cohort members. A peripheral blood sample was collected from each donor, and TCR beta sequencing was performed on peripheral blood mononuclear cells. The Qiagen DNeasy Blood Extraction Kit was used to extract genomic DNA from the blood cell samples. The data stem from a study of cytomegalovirus exposure and HLA in healthy donors (dated by TCRdb to the late 2010s). Some background on the complete study: An earlier analysis of 587 of the donors reported roughly 300 Gb of sequence data and about 120 million unique TCR beta sequences obtained from around 170 million T cells. About 320 gigabases of sequencing data and roughly 90 million unique TCR sequences were included in an early release covering around 650 HLA-typed donors. Among the roughly 400 genotyped donors, 81% belonged to the genetic ancestry cluster associated with self-reported Caucasian donors. The aim of the study was to test whether cataloging public T cell receptors could identify signatures of past pathogen exposure. Using immunosequencing, the study profiled T cell repertoires from 640 or so subjects and related those repertoires to cytomegalovirus serostatus. A separate validation cohort of about 110 different subjects was used in addition to the 666-subject first cohort. To predict cytomegalovirus infection status, the study combined high-throughput TCR immunosequencing, statistical association of individual TCRs with disease status, and machine learning. In a later analysis, previously published TCR beta repertoires from more than 500 donors were re-analyzed and high-resolution HLA genotyping was added so that TCR occurrence patterns could be studied. Rather than drawing on any new phenotypic data, the later analysis identified candidate immune exposures from TCR beta sequences and the way those sequences occurred across donors. An earlier analysis of 587 of the donors applied high-throughput TCR beta sequencing to assess whether each TCR beta V gene segment acted as functional or pseudogenic. Donor age, sex, ethnicity and CMV serostatus were compiled alongside the repertoire data. A later genetic analysis took genome-wide SNP genotypes for about three fifths of the 666 donors and used that subset as a discovery cohort. All discovery cohort repertoires had been generated on a single sequencing platform. Both class I and class II loci were covered by HLA typing, at four-digit resolution. The number of donors typed differed by locus, with about 629-630 for A, B, C, DRB1 and DQB1, 522 for DQA1, over 600 for DPA1, and roughly 450 for DPB1. Roughly 5 DR-DQ haplotypes were handled as single units for association and clustering, since linkage in the cohort was strong. On average, 235,054 unique TCR beta nucleotide sequences were sequenced per donor among 398 genotyped donors of the cohort, with roughly 20% of those sequences being non-productive. The research as a whole found: In a later analysis, 15,000 to 20,000 TCR beta sequences were associated with specific HLA alleles at a false discovery rate of 0.05. Compared with equally common non-associated chains, HLA-associated TCR beta chains in a later analysis were more clonally expanded and had lower generation probabilities. CMV serostatus was the only immune exposure information available for the cohort. According to a later genetic analysis, donors in an Asian-associated ancestry cluster had fewer N-insertions in productive TCRs than the approximately 610-donor mean. In a later analysis, most CMV-associated TCR beta chains were found to appear HLA-restricted, with HLA associations seemingly driven largely by CMV exposure. The study listed 164 TCR beta chains as associated with cytomegalovirus. Linkage disequilibrium might explain the correlated functional status among segregating V segments, but an unknown experimental factor could not be ruled out. Because HLA typing was missing for some donors at each locus, association tests included only the typed subset. The presence/absence analyses assumed that sequencing depth was roughly uniform across donors, and that assumption may not be true. This cohort had only TCR beta chains sequenced, and the lack of alpha or paired-chain data limited which features could be detected. The classifier was reported to diagnose cytomegalovirus status with high specificity and sensitivity in both the original and validation cohorts. A further reported finding was that TCR beta sequences accurately predicted the HLA-A and HLA-B alleles for most subjects in the first cohort. Most TCR sequences were seen in very few donors, while some public TCRs were found in many individuals. An earlier analysis of roughly 570 of the donors showed that most TCR beta V segments appeared in productive rearrangements either about 87% or about 30% of the time, which broadly matched IMGT annotations. In a later analysis, the rate of TCR association differed among HLA loci, with DRB1 alleles having the most associated TCRs and HLA-C alleles having the fewest. A group of highly shared sequence variants was considered likely to be a technical artifact of the sequencing pipeline. The 87-base-pair reads could not distinguish some IMGT-functional V segments, including TRBV6-2 and TRBV6-3, so those segments were excluded. In a later analysis, several top co-occurrence clusters were reported to appear linked to parvovirus B19, influenza, CMV and Epstein-Barr virus. Around 16 rarely observed V segments, including chromosome 9 orphons, were excluded from the earlier analysis of a few hundred of the donors because counts were too low. A few of the identified cytomegalovirus-associated TCR beta chains were confirmed in vitro to be specific for cytomegalovirus antigens. When HLA alleles, especially DR and DQ, strongly co-occurred, attributing TCR associations to individual alleles was difficult. An association between a missense DCLRE1C variant and V-gene and J-gene trimming of TCR beta chains was found in a later genetic analysis and replicated in an independent cohort. It was suggested by the authors that the approach could potentially be generalized to other disease states and immunological phenotypes.

The CDR3 starts with the cysteine, ends with the phenylalanine, and has 15 residues. The CDR3 DNA has 45 bases and is translated from base 1. The trim is 4 bases for V and 7 bases for J, with a gap of 17 bases between the germline ends. The germline V gene specifies MGHRA as CDR1 and YSYEKL as CDR2. Library preparation used the immunoSEQ multiplex PCR assay. For the multiplex PCR, a mixture combining 60 forward primers for TCR Vbeta segments and 13 reverse primers for TCR Jbeta segments was used. The CDR3 region of rearranged TCR beta genes was amplified from genomic DNA with a multiplex PCR assay. The Illumina HiSeq System was used to sequence the amplified TCR beta libraries as 87-base-pair reads. As for how the authors treated the data: A later analysis tallied around 82 million unique TCR beta chains across the roughly 610 repertoires, and some 12 million of those chains were shared by two or more donors. A nearest-neighbor algorithm error-corrected the raw reads and collapsed the reads into unique sequences, merging closely related sequences to remove PCR and sequencing errors. Alignment of CDR3 sequences to IMGT reference sequences was used to assign V, D and J gene segments. For a sequence to be retained, a match of at least six nucleotides was required to both a V gene segment and a J gene segment. Rearrangements were called productive when the CDR3 lacked stop codons and stayed in frame with V and J; all others were non-productive. CDR3 was defined by IMGT convention, running from the second conserved V-encoded cysteine to the conserved J-encoded phenylalanine. Sequences without an unambiguous match to a single V gene segment were excluded from the earlier analysis of about 600 of the donors. An earlier analysis of some 610 of the donors called V segments functional above 56.7% productive rearrangements and segregating when the between-donor standard deviation exceeded 5%. To diagnose cytomegalovirus status from the catalog of TCR beta chain sequences, a statistical classification framework was built. In a later analysis, TCR nucleotide sequences were compared against IMGT/GENE-DB human TR gene sequences so that V and J genes could be assigned. Using the TCRdist pipeline, a later analysis assigned CDR3 sequences along with most-parsimonious VDJ recombination scenarios. In a later analysis, each TCR beta chain was defined by its CDR3 amino acid sequence together with its V-gene family, and reads without a unique V-gene family were excluded. As a way to deal with suspected cross-contamination and a sequencing artifact, a later analysis dropped 592 nucleotide sequences that were highly shared and had low generation probability. In a later analysis, a clonal expansion index was calculated for each public chain from normalized within-repertoire ranks of inferred template counts. A later analysis computed generation probabilities with a VDJ recombination model fitted to out-of-frame rearrangements, and checked the results against IGoR. A later analysis scored TCR-TCR, TCR-HLA and TCR-CMV co-occurrence with hypergeometric tests, applying a repertoire-size bias correction to TCR pairs. To estimate false discovery rates, a later analysis permuted the HLA or CMV assignments 20 times. In a later analysis, co-occurring TCRs were grouped with DBSCAN, and TCRdist sequence similarity was added when clustering was performed within HLA-allele-positive subsets. Repertoires with fewer than 30,000 or more than 120,000 public chains were left out of co-occurrence clustering, as were a few repertoires with anomalous nucleotide sharing. Sourced from immuneACCESS, this table was stored by TCRdb with only in-frame sequences that have V and J called. A share of the clones is absent; for the studies checked, an unresolved V gene accounts for under half, and the remainder has no known explanation. V, J and clone size are taken as reported in that table, and D and trimming were inferred from the DNA itself. The sample table shows approximately 80,000 clones, and 55% to 65% are seen once. 15% of the sample is in the top ten clones.

This receptor was obtained from a woman between 40 and 50 years old in good health and CMV-seropositive. The chain employs TRBV4-1 and TRBJ2-1; TRBD2 might be the D gene, on 5 matching bases. Sequenced input: PBMCs. This receptor has the CDR3 CASSRPGEMGNEQFF. The nucleotide sequence reads as follows: TGCGCCAGCAGCCGTCCCGGGGAGATGGGGAATGAGCAGTTCTTC.